This is a list of T cell receptor beta chains from one sample in a study of cytomegalovirus exposure and HLA in healthy donors. Assay used: immunoSEQ multiplex PCR; TCRdb lists only in-frame clones, some missing. This sample has just over 200,000 clones, with just under 70% found just once. The sequenced sample consisted of PBMCs. The receptors originated from a middle-aged man in good health and CMV-seropositive. Both conserved end residues are part of each CDR3. Fields, in order: J gene, V gene, D gene, clone size, CDR3 DNA, CDR3 protein. The D gene is left open where the match is weak. The size entry is marked missing in some rows and otherwise reads once, few, many or a size class.

>TRBJ2-2|TRBV7-3|TRBD1|few
TGTGCCAGCAGCCCAACAGGGGACACCGGGGAGCTGTTTTTT
CASSPTGDTGELFF
>TRBJ1-2|TRBV6-5|TRBD1|NA
TGTGCCAGCACCAAGGGACAGGGAGGCGGCTACACCTTC
CASTKGQGGGYTF
>TRBJ2-5|TRBV7-8|NA|NA
TGTGCCCTGGGGGCTGTCCAAGAGACCCAGTACTTC
CALGAVQETQYF
>TRBJ1-4|TRBV18|NA|few
TGTGCCAGCTCCCCTCAGGGTACGGTACCGTTTTTT
CASSPQGTVPFF
>TRBJ2-2|TRBV4-1|TRBD1|NA
TGCGCCAGCAGCCAAGGACAGGGGATAGGGACCGGGGAGCTGTTTTTT
CASSQGQGIGTGELFF
>TRBJ1-2|TRBV9|TRBD1|once
TGTGCCAGCAGCCGAACAGGGGCCCCCTATGGCTACACCTTC
CASSRTGAPYGYTF
>TRBJ2-5|TRBV4-1|NA|few
TGCGCCAGCAGCCAAACACTCGGGTCTCAAGAGACCCAGTACTTC
CASSQTLGSQETQYF
>TRBJ2-7|TRBV5-1|TRBD2|NA
TGCGCCAGCAGCTTGAGTAGCGGGTATAGGGACGAGCAGTACTTC
CASSLSSGYRDEQYF
>TRBJ1-6|TRBV19|NA|NA
TGTGCCAGTAGTACCCTACCGGGATCCAATAATTCACCCCTCCACTTT
CASSTLPGSNNSPLHF
>TRBJ2-7|TRBV15|NA|NA
TGTGCCACCAGCCCGGGACGATGGGACTACGAGCAGTACTTC
CATSPGRWDYEQYF
>TRBJ2-5|TRBV6-5|TRBD2|NA
TGTGCCAGCAGTGAGCTAGCGGGGGACGAGACCCAGTACTTC
CASSELAGDETQYF
>TRBJ2-3|TRBV27|TRBD1|NA
TGTGCCAGCAGTTATCAGGGGGCGTCAGATACGCAGTATTTT
CASSYQGASDTQYF
>TRBJ2-2|TRBV10-1|NA|NA
TGCGCCAGCATGGAGAACAGGGCCACCGGGGAGCTGTTTTTT
CASMENRATGELFF
>TRBJ2-1|TRBV7-3|TRBD2|NA
TGTGCCAGCAGCCCTAGCGGGGGGCTGGGGGGTGAGCAGTTCTTC
CASSPSGGLGGEQFF
>TRBJ2-1|TRBV5-1|NA|NA
TGCGCCAGCACCCCCCAGACAGGCACAAACAATGAGCAGTTCTTC
CASTPQTGTNNEQFF
>TRBJ2-1|TRBV11-2|NA|NA
TGTGCCAGCAGCTTACCCATCTACAATGAGCAGTTCTTC
CASSLPIYNEQFF
>TRBJ2-7|TRBV5-6|TRBD1|NA
TGTGCCAGCAGCCCTACCGGACAGGGTTTAGGCTCCTACGAGCAGTACTTC
CASSPTGQGLGSYEQYF